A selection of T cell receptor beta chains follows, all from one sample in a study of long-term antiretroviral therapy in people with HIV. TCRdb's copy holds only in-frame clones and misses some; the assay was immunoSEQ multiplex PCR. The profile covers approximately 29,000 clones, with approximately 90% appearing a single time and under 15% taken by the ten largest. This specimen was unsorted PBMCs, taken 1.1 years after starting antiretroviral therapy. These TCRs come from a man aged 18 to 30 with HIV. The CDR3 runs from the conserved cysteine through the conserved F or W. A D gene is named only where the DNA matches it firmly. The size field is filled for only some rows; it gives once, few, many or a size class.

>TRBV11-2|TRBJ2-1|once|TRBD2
CASGGGAGLANEQFF
TGTGCCAGCGGGGGAGGGGCGGGGTTGGCGAATGAGCAGTTCTTC
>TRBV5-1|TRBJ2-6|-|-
CASSLTGRSSGANVLTF
TGCGCCAGCAGCTTGACAGGGAGAAGCTCTGGGGCCAACGTCCTGACTTTC
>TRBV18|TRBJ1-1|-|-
CASSQTPTTGRMNTEAFF
TGTGCCAGCTCACAAACCCCTACAACAGGGCGGATGAACACTGAAGCTTTCTTT
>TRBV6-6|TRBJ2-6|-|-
CASSYSGANVLTF
TGTGCCAGCAGTTACTCTGGGGCCAACGTCCTGACTTTC
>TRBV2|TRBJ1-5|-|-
CASRDSWGNGDQPQHF
TGTGCCAGCAGGGACTCCTGGGGCAACGGCGATCAGCCCCAGCATTTT
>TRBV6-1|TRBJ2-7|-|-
CASSVRGAREQYF
TGTGCCAGCAGTGTAAGGGGGGCTCGCGAGCAGTACTTC
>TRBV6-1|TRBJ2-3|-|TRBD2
CASIRTSGTTDTQYF
TGTGCCAGCATCCGGACTAGCGGGACTACAGATACGCAGTATTTT
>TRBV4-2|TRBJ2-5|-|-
CASSQGAAYPQETQYF
TGTGCCAGCAGCCAAGGAGCGGCTTACCCACAAGAGACCCAGTACTTC
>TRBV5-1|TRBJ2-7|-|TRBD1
CASSLKDRGYEQYF
TGCGCCAGCAGCTTGAAGGACAGGGGATACGAGCAGTACTTC
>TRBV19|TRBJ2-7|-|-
CASSIRTYEQYF
TGTGCCAGTAGTATCCGCACCTACGAGCAGTACTTC
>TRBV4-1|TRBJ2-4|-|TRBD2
CASSGGLADSLAKNIQYF
TGCGCCAGCAGCGGGGGACTAGCGGACTCGTTAGCCAAAAACATTCAGTACTTC
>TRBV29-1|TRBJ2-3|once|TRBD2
CSVEGIAGAGDTQYF
TGCAGCGTTGAAGGGATAGCGGGGGCGGGAGATACGCAGTATTTT
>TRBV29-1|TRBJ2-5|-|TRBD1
CSAGIPNRGRRETQYF
TGCAGCGCTGGGATACCCAACAGGGGGAGGAGGGAGACCCAGTACTTC
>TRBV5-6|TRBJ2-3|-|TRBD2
CASSLREGHNTQYF
TGTGCCAGCAGCTTGAGGGAGGGGCACAATACGCAGTATTTT
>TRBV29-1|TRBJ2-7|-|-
CSVEGLRGPGVYEQYF
TGCAGCGTTGAGGGGCTCCGGGGTCCGGGGGTCTACGAGCAGTACTTC
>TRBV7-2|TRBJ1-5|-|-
CASSLPGQPQHF
TGTGCCAGCAGCCTACCGGGGCAGCCCCAGCATTTT
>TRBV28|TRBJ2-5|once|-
CASSLTELQETQYF
TGTGCCAGCAGTTTGACTGAACTCCAAGAGACCCAGTACTTC
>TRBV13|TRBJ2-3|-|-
CASSLNLANTDTQYF
TGTGCCAGCAGCTTAAACCTAGCTAACACAGATACGCAGTATTTT
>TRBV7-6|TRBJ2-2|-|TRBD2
CASSLESGRAHTGELFF
TGTGCCAGCAGCTTAGAGAGCGGGAGGGCCCACACCGGGGAGCTGTTTTTT
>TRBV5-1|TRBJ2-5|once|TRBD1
CASSFPQGVHETQYF
TGCGCCAGCAGCTTTCCCCAGGGGGTACACGAGACCCAGTACTTC
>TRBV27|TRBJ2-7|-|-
CASRFNRQHEQYF
TGTGCCAGCAGATTCAATAGACAACACGAGCAGTACTTC
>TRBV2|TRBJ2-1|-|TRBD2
CASRPTSGVDNEQFF
TGTGCCAGCAGGCCCACTAGCGGGGTCGACAATGAGCAGTTCTTC
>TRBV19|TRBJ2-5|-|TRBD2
CASSMVGGAQETQYF
TGTGCCAGTAGTATGGTCGGGGGGGCCCAAGAGACCCAGTACTTC
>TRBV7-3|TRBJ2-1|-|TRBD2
CASSMGLAYNEQFF
TGTGCCAGCAGCATGGGACTAGCATACAATGAGCAGTTCTTC
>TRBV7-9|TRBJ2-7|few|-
CASSLLDYLPGEQYF
TGTGCCAGCAGCTTATTAGACTACCTCCCCGGCGAGCAGTACTTC
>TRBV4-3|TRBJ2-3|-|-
CASSQMGTGDTQYF
TGCGCCAGCAGCCAGATGGGGACGGGGGATACGCAGTATTTT
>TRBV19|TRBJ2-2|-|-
CASRTSTHTTGELFF
TGTGCCAGCCGGACTTCTACTCACACTACCGGGGAGCTGTTTTTT
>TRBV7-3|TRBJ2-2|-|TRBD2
CASSITSGSTGELFF
TGTGCCAGCAGCATAACTAGCGGGAGCACCGGGGAGCTGTTTTTT
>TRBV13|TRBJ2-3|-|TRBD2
CASSFSLAGVPGQYTQYF
TGTGCCAGCAGCTTTTCACTAGCGGGAGTCCCGGGTCAATATACGCAGTATTTT
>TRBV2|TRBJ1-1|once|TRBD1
CASRTQTGGPAFF
TGTGCCAGCAGGACCCAAACAGGGGGCCCGGCTTTCTTT
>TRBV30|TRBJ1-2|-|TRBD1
CAWSVSAGGIGYTF
TGTGCCTGGAGTGTATCGGCAGGGGGGATTGGCTACACCTTC
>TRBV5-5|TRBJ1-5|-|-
CASSLGAASNQPQHF
TGTGCCAGCAGCTTGGGGGCAGCTAGCAATCAGCCCCAGCATTTT
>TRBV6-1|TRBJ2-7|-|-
CASSGVVRFHEQYF
TGTGCCAGCAGTGGAGTGGTTAGGTTCCACGAGCAGTACTTC
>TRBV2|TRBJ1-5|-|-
CASSEALYRGADQPQHF
TGTGCCAGCAGTGAAGCGCTTTATAGAGGGGCTGATCAGCCCCAGCATTTT
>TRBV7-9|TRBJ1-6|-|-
CASSLAYQPNSPLHF
TGTGCCAGCAGCTTAGCTTATCAGCCTAATTCACCCCTCCACTTT
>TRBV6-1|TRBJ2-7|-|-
CASSEGPGGRGLEWYEQYF
TGTGCCAGCAGTGAAGGGCCAGGGGGGCGGGGGCTCGAATGGTACGAGCAGTACTTC
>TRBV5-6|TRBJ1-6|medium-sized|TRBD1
CASSRQGALGSYNSPLHF
TGTGCCAGCAGCCGACAGGGGGCCCTGGGCTCCTATAATTCACCCCTCCACTTT
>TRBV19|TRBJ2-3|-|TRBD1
CASSFTGDFTDTQYF
TGTGCCAGTAGTTTCACAGGGGATTTCACAGATACGCAGTATTTT
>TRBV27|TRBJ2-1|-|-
CASSSYTNEQFF
TGTGCCAGCAGTTCCTACACGAATGAGCAGTTCTTC
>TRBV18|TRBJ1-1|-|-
CASSPAGRNTEAFF
TGTGCCAGCTCCCCGGCCGGCCGGAACACTGAAGCTTTCTTT
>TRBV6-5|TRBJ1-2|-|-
CASSYSIQGQYGYTF
TGTGCCAGCAGTTACTCGATACAGGGACAATATGGCTACACCTTC
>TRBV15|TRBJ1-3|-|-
CATSRDRPNSGNTIYF
TGTGCCACCAGCAGAGATAGGCCGAACTCCGGAAACACCATATATTTT
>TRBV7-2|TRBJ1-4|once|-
CASSQEGGGGKLFF
TGTGCCAGCAGCCAGGAGGGGGGAGGAGGAAAACTGTTTTTT
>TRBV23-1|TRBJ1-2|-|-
CASSQSPGNYGYTF
TGCGCCAGCAGTCAATCTCCGGGAAACTATGGCTACACCTTC
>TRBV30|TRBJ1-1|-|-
CAWSEGRHTEAFF
TGTGCCTGGAGTGAAGGTCGGCACACTGAAGCTTTCTTT
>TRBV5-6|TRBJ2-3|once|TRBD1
CASSRQGAVNTDTQYF
TGTGCCAGCAGCCGACAGGGGGCGGTTAACACAGATACGCAGTATTTT
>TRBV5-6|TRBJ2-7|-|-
CASSLHGGVSYEQYF
TGTGCCAGCAGCTTACACGGGGGCGTCTCCTACGAGCAGTACTTC
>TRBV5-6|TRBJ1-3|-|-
CASSAVAGYSGNTIYF
TGTGCCAGCAGCGCCGTGGCCGGGTACTCTGGAAACACCATATATTTT
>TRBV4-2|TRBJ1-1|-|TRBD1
CASSQHYRGGTEAFF
TGTGCCAGCAGCCAACACTACAGGGGCGGCACTGAAGCTTTCTTT
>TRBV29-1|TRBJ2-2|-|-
CSVDPPGEFSGELFF
TGCAGCGTTGATCCTCCAGGAGAGTTTAGCGGGGAGCTGTTTTTT
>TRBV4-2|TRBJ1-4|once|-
CASSQDRVGEKLFF
TGTGCCAGCAGCCAAGACAGGGTGGGTGAAAAACTGTTTTTT